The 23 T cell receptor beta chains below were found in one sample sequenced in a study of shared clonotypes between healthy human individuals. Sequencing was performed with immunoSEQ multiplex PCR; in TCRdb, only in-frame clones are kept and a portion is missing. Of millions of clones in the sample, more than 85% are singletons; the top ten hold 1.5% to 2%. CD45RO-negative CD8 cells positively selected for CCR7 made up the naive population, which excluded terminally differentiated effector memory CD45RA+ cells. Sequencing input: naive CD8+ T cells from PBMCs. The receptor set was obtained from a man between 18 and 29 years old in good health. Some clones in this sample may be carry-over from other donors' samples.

The CDR3 spells CASSGTGGFTEAFF. In nucleotides, the CDR3 is TGTGCCAGCAGCGGGACAGGGGGCTTCACTGAAGCTTTCTTT. V and J are TRBV5-6 and TRBJ1-1, with 12 bases identical to TRBD1. The CDR3 contains 14 residues. With V trimmed by 4 bases and J by 4 bases, 2 bases remained unmatched. Per germline, CDR1 SGHDT and CDR2 YYEEEE.

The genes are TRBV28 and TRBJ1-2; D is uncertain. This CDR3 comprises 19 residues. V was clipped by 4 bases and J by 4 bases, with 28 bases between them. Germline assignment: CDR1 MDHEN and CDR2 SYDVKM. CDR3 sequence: CASSSPPSLGQSSGYGYTF. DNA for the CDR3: TGTGCCAGCAGTTCTCCCCCCAGTCTGGGCCAGTCGTCCGGCTATGGCTACACCTTC.

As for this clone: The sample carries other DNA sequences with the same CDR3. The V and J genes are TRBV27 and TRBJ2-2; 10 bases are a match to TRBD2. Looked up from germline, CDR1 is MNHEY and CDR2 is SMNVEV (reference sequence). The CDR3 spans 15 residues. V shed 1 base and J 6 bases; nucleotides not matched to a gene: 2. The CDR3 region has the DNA TGTGCCAGCAGTTTATTTCTAGCGGGAGCCGGGGAGCTGTTTTTT. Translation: CASSLFLAGAGELFF.

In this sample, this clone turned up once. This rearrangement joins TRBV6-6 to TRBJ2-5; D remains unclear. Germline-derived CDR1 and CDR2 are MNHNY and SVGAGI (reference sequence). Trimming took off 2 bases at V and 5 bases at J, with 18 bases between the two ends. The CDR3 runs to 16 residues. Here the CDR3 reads CASSYLGSSRIETQYF. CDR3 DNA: TGTGCCAGCAGTTACCTTGGGTCGTCGAGAATCGAGACCCAGTACTTC.

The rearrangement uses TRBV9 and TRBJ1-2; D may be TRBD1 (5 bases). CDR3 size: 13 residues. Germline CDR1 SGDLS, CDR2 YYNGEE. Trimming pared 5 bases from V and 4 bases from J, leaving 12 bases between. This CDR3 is CASSLQGGYGYTF. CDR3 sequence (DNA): TGTGCCAGCAGTCTCCAGGGAGGCTATGGCTACACCTTC.

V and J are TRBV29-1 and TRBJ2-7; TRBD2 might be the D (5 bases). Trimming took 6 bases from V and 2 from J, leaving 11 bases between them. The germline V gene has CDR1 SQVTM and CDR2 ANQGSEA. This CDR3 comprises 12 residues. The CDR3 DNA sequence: TGCAGCGTCACCGGGAACCCCTACGAGCAGTACTTC. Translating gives CSVTGNPYEQYF.

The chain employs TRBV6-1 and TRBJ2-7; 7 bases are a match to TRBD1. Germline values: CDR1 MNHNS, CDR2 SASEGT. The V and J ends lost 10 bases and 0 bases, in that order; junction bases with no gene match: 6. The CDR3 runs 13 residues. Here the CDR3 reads CATRPGGSYEQYF. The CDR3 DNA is TGTGCCACCCGGCCAGGGGGCTCCTACGAGCAGTACTTC.

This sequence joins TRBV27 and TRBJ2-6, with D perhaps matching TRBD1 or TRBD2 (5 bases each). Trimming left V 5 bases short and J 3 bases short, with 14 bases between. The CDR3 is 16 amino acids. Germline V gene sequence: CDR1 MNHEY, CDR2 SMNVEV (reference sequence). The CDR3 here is CASSTIGASGANVLTF. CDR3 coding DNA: TGTGCCAGCAGTACAATCGGGGCTAGTGGGGCCAACGTCCTGACTTTC.

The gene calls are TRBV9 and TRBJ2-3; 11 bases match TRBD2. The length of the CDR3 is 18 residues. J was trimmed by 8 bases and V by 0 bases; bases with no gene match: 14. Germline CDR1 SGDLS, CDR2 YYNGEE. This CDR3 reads CASSVGPRASGGFGTQYF. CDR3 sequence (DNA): TGTGCCAGCAGCGTAGGGCCCCGGGCTAGCGGGGGGTTTGGTACGCAGTATTTT.

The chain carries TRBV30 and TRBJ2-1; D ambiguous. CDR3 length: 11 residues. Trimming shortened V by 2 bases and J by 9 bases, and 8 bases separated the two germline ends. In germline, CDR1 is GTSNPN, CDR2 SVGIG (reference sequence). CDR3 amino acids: CAWSPGSEQFF. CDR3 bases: TGTGCCTGGAGTCCGGGCAGTGAGCAGTTCTTC.

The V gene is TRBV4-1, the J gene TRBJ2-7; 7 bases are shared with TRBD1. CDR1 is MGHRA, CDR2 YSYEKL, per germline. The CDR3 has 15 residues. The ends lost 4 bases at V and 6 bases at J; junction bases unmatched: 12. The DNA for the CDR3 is TGCGCCAGCAGCCCTAAATTGACAGGGACGAGCGAGCAGTACTTC. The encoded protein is CASSPKLTGTSEQYF.

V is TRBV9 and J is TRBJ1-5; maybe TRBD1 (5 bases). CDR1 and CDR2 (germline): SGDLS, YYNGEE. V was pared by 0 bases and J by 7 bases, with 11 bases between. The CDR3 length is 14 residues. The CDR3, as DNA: TGTGCCAGCAGCGTAGTTAGCTGGGGGCAGCCCCAGCATTTT. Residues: CASSVVSWGQPQHF. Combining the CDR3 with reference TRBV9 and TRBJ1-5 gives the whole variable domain DSGVTQTPKHLITATGQRVTLRCSPRSGDLSVYWYQQSLDQGLQFLIQYYNGEERAKGNILERFSAQQFPDLHSELNLSSLELGDSALYFCASSVVSWGQPQHFGDGTRLSIL.

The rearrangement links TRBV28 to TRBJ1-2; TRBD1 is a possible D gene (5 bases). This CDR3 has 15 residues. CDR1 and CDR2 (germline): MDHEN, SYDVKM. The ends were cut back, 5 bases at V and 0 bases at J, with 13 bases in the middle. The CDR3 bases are TGTGCCAGCAGTCCCCGTTCGGGGCCTAACTATGGCTACACCTTC. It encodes CASSPRSGPNYGYTF.

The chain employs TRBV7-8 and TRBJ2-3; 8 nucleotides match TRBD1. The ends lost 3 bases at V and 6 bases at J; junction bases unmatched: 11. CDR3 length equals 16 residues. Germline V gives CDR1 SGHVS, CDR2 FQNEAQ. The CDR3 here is CASSLRYGQGTDTQYF. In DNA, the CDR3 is TGTGCCAGCAGCTTGAGATATGGACAGGGAACGGATACGCAGTATTTT.

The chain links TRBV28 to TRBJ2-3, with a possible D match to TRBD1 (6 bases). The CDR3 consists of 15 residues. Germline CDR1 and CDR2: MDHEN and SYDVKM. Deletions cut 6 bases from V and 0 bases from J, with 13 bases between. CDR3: CASRKWGRSTDTQYF. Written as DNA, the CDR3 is TGTGCCAGCAGAAAGTGGGGGCGAAGCACAGATACGCAGTATTTT. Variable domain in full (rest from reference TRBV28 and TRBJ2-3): DVKVTQSSRYLVKRTGEKVFLECVQDMDHENMFWYRQDPGLGLRLIYFSYDVKMKEKGDIPEGYSVSREKKERFSLILESASTNQTSMYLCASRKWGRSTDTQYFGPGTRLTVL.

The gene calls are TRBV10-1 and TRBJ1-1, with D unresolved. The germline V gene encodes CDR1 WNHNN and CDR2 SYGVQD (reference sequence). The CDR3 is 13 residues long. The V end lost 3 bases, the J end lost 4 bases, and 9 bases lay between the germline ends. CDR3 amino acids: CASSEGTFTEAFF. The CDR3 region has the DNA TGCGCCAGCAGTGAAGGCACCTTCACTGAAGCTTTCTTT.

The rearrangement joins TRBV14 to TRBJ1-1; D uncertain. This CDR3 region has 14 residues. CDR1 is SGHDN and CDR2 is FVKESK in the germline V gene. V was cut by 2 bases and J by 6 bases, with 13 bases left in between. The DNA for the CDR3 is TGTGCCAGCAGCCAATTTACAGCCACCCCTGAAGCTTTCTTT. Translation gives CASSQFTATPEAFF.

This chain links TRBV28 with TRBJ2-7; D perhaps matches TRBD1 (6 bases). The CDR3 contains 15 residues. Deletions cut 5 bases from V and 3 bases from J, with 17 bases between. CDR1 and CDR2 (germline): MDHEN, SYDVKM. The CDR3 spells CASSPFGGRDYEQYF. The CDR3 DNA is TGTGCCAGCAGTCCCTTTGGGGGCAGGGACTACGAGCAGTACTTC.

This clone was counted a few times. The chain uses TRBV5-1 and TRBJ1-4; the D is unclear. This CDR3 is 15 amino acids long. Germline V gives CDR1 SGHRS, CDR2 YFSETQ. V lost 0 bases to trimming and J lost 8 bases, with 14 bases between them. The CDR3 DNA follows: TGCGCCAGCAGCTTGGTTAGCAGCCCGGGGGAAAAACTGTTTTTT. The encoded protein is CASSLVSSPGEKLFF.

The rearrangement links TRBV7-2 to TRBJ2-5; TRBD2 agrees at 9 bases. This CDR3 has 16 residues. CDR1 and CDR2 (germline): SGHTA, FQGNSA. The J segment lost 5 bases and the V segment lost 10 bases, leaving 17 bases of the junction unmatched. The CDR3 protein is CATRRSVAGEDETQYF. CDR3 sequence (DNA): TGTGCCACCCGGAGGTCGGTAGCGGGAGAGGACGAGACCCAGTACTTC.

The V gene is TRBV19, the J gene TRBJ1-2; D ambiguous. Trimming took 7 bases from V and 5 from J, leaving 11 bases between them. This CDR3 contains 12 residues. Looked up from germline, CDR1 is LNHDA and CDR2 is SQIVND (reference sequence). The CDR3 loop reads CASIGRDYGYTF. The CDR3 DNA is TGTGCCAGTATCGGTAGGGATTATGGCTACACCTTC.

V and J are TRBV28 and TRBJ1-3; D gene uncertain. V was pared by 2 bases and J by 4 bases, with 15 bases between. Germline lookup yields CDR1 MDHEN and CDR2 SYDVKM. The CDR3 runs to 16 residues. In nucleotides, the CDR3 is TGTGCCAGCAGTTTACCGGCTCCTTCTGCAGGAAACACCATATATTTT. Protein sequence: CASSLPAPSAGNTIYF.

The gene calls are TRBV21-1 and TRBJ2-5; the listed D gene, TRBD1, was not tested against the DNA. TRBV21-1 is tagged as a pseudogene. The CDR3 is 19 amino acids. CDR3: CASSRPADGDTQWEETQYF. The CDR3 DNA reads TGTGCCAGCAGCAGACCTGCGGACGGGGACACCCAATGGGAAGAGACCCAGTACTTC.